This T cell receptor (beta chain) was observed in a study of regulatory T cells in long-lasting Graves disease. Study as a whole: In persistent Graves' disease, antithyroid drugs had been taken for over 5 years and TSH receptor antibodies stayed positive.

The time point was: persistent/refractory GD, antithyroid drugs over 5 years with positive TRAb. TCR sequences were obtained from RNA taken from PBMCs. CDR3 regions were amplified by Arm-PCR using iRepertoire HTBI primers to build TCR beta libraries. One entry per CDR3 protein results from TCRdb running MiXCR on the multiplex PCR reads. The sample shows about 660,000 distinct CDR3 sequences, 25% to 30% of them seen only once. Per the germline V gene, CDR1 is MGHRA and CDR2 is YSYEKL. V dropped 0 bases and J dropped 1; count of bases not matched to a gene: 2. The length of the CDR3 is 15 residues. This TCR derives from a female donor with Graves disease. Here the sequenced sample was peripheral blood mononuclear cells (PBMCs), taken when the disease was refractory, from a patient treated with antithyroid drugs. This rearrangement joins TRBV4-1 to TRBJ2-5, with TRBD1 matching 7 bases. The DNA for the CDR3 is TGCGCCAGCAGCCAAGATCCAGGGGGCCAAGAGACCCAGTACTTC. Translation: CASSQDPGGQETQYF.